The 3 T cell receptor beta chains given below trace back to one sample, sequenced in a study of blood T cell repertoires in COVID-19. Using immunoSEQ multiplex PCR, the repertoire was profiled, and TCRdb retains in-frame clones only, with some absent. The repertoire holds about 320,000 clones, with over 75% as singletons. The sequenced sample consisted of peripheral blood. The receptors derive from a human donor in a cohort sampled during active COVID-19.

The chain carries TRBV5-6 and TRBJ2-4; a possible D gene is TRBD2 (5 bases). V was pared by 4 bases and J by 0 bases, with 14 bases between. CDR3 length: 16 amino acids. Germline V CDR1 and CDR2: SGHDT, YYEEEE. The CDR3 sequence is CASSPSWTLAKNIQYF. As DNA, the CDR3 is TGTGCCAGCAGCCCTAGTTGGACTCTAGCCAAAAACATTCAGTACTTC.

This clone came up once. This rearrangement joins TRBV30 to TRBJ2-2; 9 nucleotides match TRBD1. Per the germline V gene, CDR1 is GTSNPN and CDR2 is SVGIG (reference sequence). The V and J ends lost 0 bases and 7 bases, in that order; junction bases with no gene match: 6. The CDR3 covers 15 residues. The CDR3 reads CAWSVLGTGHGELFF. CDR3 bases: TGTGCCTGGAGTGTTCTCGGGACAGGGCACGGGGAGCTGTTTTTT.

This chain uses TRBV6-1 with TRBJ2-1; 10 nucleotides line up with TRBD1. Trimming at V came to 0 bases and at J to 12 bases, leaving 8 bases not matched to a gene. Germline V gene sequence: CDR1 MNHNS, CDR2 SASEGT. The CDR3 covers 15 residues. CDR3 region: CASSEARDRGVLQFF. CDR3 sequence (DNA): TGTGCCAGCAGTGAAGCCCGGGACAGGGGTGTTTTGCAGTTCTTC.